The rows below give T cell receptor beta chains drawn from one sample of a study of CD8 T cell repertoires and HIV-1 epitope variants. Profiling relied on immunoSEQ multiplex PCR, and the TCRdb table lists in-frame clones only, not all of them. The sample consists of about 4,800 clones, about 70% of them appearing once. What these receptors recognize is not known. Sequencing was performed on cultured CD8+ T cells derived from PBMCs. These receptors came from a male donor with HIV. CDR3s include the opening cysteine and the closing phenylalanine or tryptophan. D genes are given only for firm matches. Clone size, where shown, is once, few, many, or a class for clones that have expanded.

clone size: .
D gene: TRBD1
V gene: TRBV28
J gene: TRBJ2-5
CDR3 length: 15
CDR3 protein: CASSPPDRGEETQYF
CDR3 DNA: TGTGCCAGCAGTCCACCGGACAGGGGGGAGGAGACCCAGTACTTC

clone size: .
D gene: .
V gene: TRBV6-6
J gene: TRBJ1-1
CDR3 length: 13
CDR3 protein: CASSPRGNTEAFF
CDR3 DNA: TGTGCCAGCAGCCCGAGGGGTAACACTGAAGCTTTCTTT

clone size: .
D gene: TRBD1
V gene: TRBV4-1
J gene: TRBJ2-1
CDR3 length: 16
CDR3 protein: CASSQSGTGGGHEQFF
CDR3 DNA: TGCGCCAGCAGCCAATCCGGGACAGGGGGTGGCCATGAGCAGTTCTTC

clone size: .
D gene: TRBD2
V gene: TRBV2
J gene: TRBJ2-1
CDR3 length: 16
CDR3 protein: CASSEVRAGAYNEQFF
CDR3 DNA: TGTGCCAGCAGTGAAGTTCGAGCGGGGGCTTATAATGAGCAGTTCTTC

clone size: .
D gene: TRBD1
V gene: TRBV19
J gene: TRBJ2-5
CDR3 length: 14
CDR3 protein: CASSGTGATETQYF
CDR3 DNA: TGTGCCAGTAGCGGGACAGGGGCGACGGAGACCCAGTACTTC

clone size: .
D gene: .
V gene: TRBV5-1
J gene: TRBJ2-3
CDR3 length: 15
CDR3 protein: CASSSLSGSTDTQYF
CDR3 DNA: TGCGCCAGCTCCTCCCTTTCAGGCTCCACAGATACGCAGTATTTT

clone size: .
D gene: TRBD2
V gene: TRBV4-1
J gene: TRBJ2-7
CDR3 length: 15
CDR3 protein: CASSQEAGLLYEQYF
CDR3 DNA: TGCGCCAGCAGCCAAGAGGCGGGACTACTCTACGAGCAGTACTTC

clone size: .
D gene: .
V gene: TRBV5-6
J gene: TRBJ1-1
CDR3 length: 15
CDR3 protein: CASSPGGRANTEAFF
CDR3 DNA: TGTGCCAGCAGCCCTGGGGGCAGGGCGAACACTGAAGCTTTCTTT

clone size: once
D gene: .
V gene: TRBV5-4
J gene: TRBJ2-3
CDR3 length: 15
CDR3 protein: CASSPGTSSTDTQYF
CDR3 DNA: TGTGCCAGCAGCCCGGGGACTTCGAGCACAGATACGCAGTATTTT

clone size: .
D gene: .
V gene: TRBV19
J gene: TRBJ1-1
CDR3 length: 13
CDR3 protein: CASSNREDTEAFF
CDR3 DNA: TGTGCCAGTAGTAACAGGGAGGACACTGAAGCTTTCTTT

clone size: .
D gene: TRBD1
V gene: TRBV28
J gene: TRBJ1-3
CDR3 length: 21
CDR3 protein: CASTPRRFLGDRVSSGNTIYF
CDR3 DNA: TGTGCCAGCACCCCTCGGCGTTTCCTGGGGGACAGGGTATCCTCTGGAAACACCATATATTTT

clone size: .
D gene: .
V gene: TRBV28
J gene: TRBJ2-3
CDR3 length: 14
CDR3 protein: CASTRIESTDTQYF
CDR3 DNA: TGTGCCAGCACGAGAATAGAGAGCACAGATACGCAGTATTTT

clone size: .
D gene: .
V gene: TRBV11-2
J gene: TRBJ2-5
CDR3 length: 17
CDR3 protein: CASSPQEGAGGGETQYF
CDR3 DNA: TGTGCCAGCAGCCCACAGGAGGGGGCAGGAGGTGGGGAGACCCAGTACTTC

clone size: .
D gene: .
V gene: TRBV19
J gene: TRBJ2-1
CDR3 length: 13
CDR3 protein: CASSHGGLNEQFF
CDR3 DNA: TGTGCCAGTAGTCACGGGGGCCTCAATGAGCAGTTCTTC

clone size: .
D gene: .
V gene: TRBV29-1
J gene: TRBJ2-7
CDR3 length: 13
CDR3 protein: CSVEGTVSYEQYF
CDR3 DNA: TGCAGCGTTGAGGGGACCGTCTCCTACGAGCAGTACTTC

clone size: .
D gene: TRBD2
V gene: TRBV7-9
J gene: TRBJ2-7
CDR3 length: 13
CDR3 protein: CASSFAGAYEQYF
CDR3 DNA: TGTGCCAGCAGCTTCGCGGGGGCCTACGAGCAGTACTTC

clone size: .
D gene: .
V gene: TRBV5-1
J gene: TRBJ1-1
CDR3 length: 13
CDR3 protein: CASSPAGTTEAFF
CDR3 DNA: TGCGCCAGCAGCCCCGCGGGCACCACTGAAGCTTTCTTT

clone size: .
D gene: .
V gene: TRBV7-6
J gene: TRBJ2-7
CDR3 length: 14
CDR3 protein: CASSLLDGSYEQYF
CDR3 DNA: TGTGCCAGCAGCTTACTGGACGGATCCTACGAGCAGTACTTC

clone size: few
D gene: .
V gene: TRBV7-8
J gene: TRBJ1-5
CDR3 length: 13
CDR3 protein: CASSQRWDQPQHF
CDR3 DNA: TGTGCCAGCAGCCAAAGGTGGGATCAGCCCCAGCATTTT

clone size: .
D gene: .
V gene: TRBV6-5
J gene: TRBJ2-1
CDR3 length: 11
CDR3 protein: CASTPGGEQFF
CDR3 DNA: TGTGCCAGCACTCCGGGGGGCGAGCAGTTCTTC

clone size: .
D gene: .
V gene: TRBV6-6
J gene: TRBJ1-1
CDR3 length: 14
CDR3 protein: CASSSPQGNTEAFF
CDR3 DNA: TGTGCCAGCAGTTCCCCACAGGGGAACACTGAAGCTTTCTTT

clone size: .
D gene: .
V gene: TRBV4-3
J gene: TRBJ1-6
CDR3 length: 15
CDR3 protein: CASSHGPTYNSPLHF
CDR3 DNA: TGCGCCAGCAGCCACGGGCCAACCTATAATTCACCCCTCCACTTT

clone size: .
D gene: .
V gene: TRBV7-9
J gene: TRBJ2-2
CDR3 length: 14
CDR3 protein: CASSPAGSTGELFF
CDR3 DNA: TGTGCCAGCAGCCCCGCAGGGTCTACCGGGGAGCTGTTTTTT

clone size: .
D gene: TRBD1
V gene: TRBV5-6
J gene: TRBJ2-7
CDR3 length: 15
CDR3 protein: CASSLETGATYEQYF
CDR3 DNA: TGTGCCAGCAGCTTGGAGACAGGGGCAACCTACGAGCAGTACTTC

clone size: .
D gene: TRBD1
V gene: TRBV25-1
J gene: TRBJ2-5
CDR3 length: 15
CDR3 protein: CASSEHGTAEETQYF
CDR3 DNA: TGTGCCAGCAGTGAACACGGGACAGCTGAAGAGACCCAGTACTTC

clone size: .
D gene: .
V gene: TRBV4-3
J gene: TRBJ2-7
CDR3 length: 16
CDR3 protein: CASSQDGAGFPYEQYF
CDR3 DNA: TGCGCCAGCAGCCAAGATGGCGCGGGATTTCCGTACGAGCAGTACTTC

clone size: .
D gene: .
V gene: TRBV7-7
J gene: TRBJ2-3
CDR3 length: 14
CDR3 protein: CASSLEGSTDTQYF
CDR3 DNA: TGTGCTAGCAGCTTGGAGGGGTCCACAGATACGCAGTATTTT

clone size: .
D gene: .
V gene: TRBV6-4
J gene: TRBJ1-1
CDR3 length: 13
CDR3 protein: CASSVSGSTEAFF
CDR3 DNA: TGTGCCAGCAGTGTATCAGGGAGCACTGAAGCTTTCTTT

clone size: .
D gene: .
V gene: TRBV2
J gene: TRBJ2-7
CDR3 length: 15
CDR3 protein: CASTGLSLVGEEQYF
CDR3 DNA: TGTGCCAGCACTGGACTTTCCCTCGTAGGGGAGGAGCAGTACTTC

clone size: .
D gene: .
V gene: TRBV14
J gene: TRBJ2-7
CDR3 length: 13
CDR3 protein: CASSQVVSYEQYF
CDR3 DNA: TGTGCCAGCAGCCAAGTGGTCAGCTACGAGCAGTACTTC

clone size: .
D gene: .
V gene: TRBV11-2
J gene: TRBJ2-1
CDR3 length: 13
CDR3 protein: CASSFGTGDEQFF
CDR3 DNA: TGTGCCAGCAGCTTCGGAACCGGGGATGAGCAGTTCTTC

clone size: .
D gene: .
V gene: TRBV10-1
J gene: TRBJ2-1
CDR3 length: 12
CDR3 protein: CASSEMIHEQFF
CDR3 DNA: TGCGCCAGCAGTGAAATGATCCATGAGCAGTTCTTC

clone size: few
D gene: .
V gene: TRBV28
J gene: TRBJ2-3
CDR3 length: 14
CDR3 protein: CASSLLGGMDTQYF
CDR3 DNA: TGTGCCAGCAGTTTATTGGGGGGAATGGATACGCAGTATTTT

clone size: few
D gene: .
V gene: TRBV6-5
J gene: TRBJ2-1
CDR3 length: 13
CDR3 protein: CASSYVDSREQFF
CDR3 DNA: TGTGCCAGCAGTTACGTGGACAGCCGGGAGCAGTTCTTC

clone size: .
D gene: .
V gene: TRBV7-2
J gene: TRBJ2-4
CDR3 length: 15
CDR3 protein: CASSPGALAKNIQYF
CDR3 DNA: TGTGCCAGCAGCCCCGGGGCCCTAGCCAAAAACATTCAGTACTTC

clone size: .
D gene: TRBD1
V gene: TRBV6-1
J gene: TRBJ1-4
CDR3 length: 15
CDR3 protein: CASRTSDRAWEKLFF
CDR3 DNA: TGTGCCAGCAGAACCTCCGACAGGGCTTGGGAAAAACTGTTTTTT

clone size: .
D gene: TRBD2
V gene: TRBV11-2
J gene: TRBJ2-3
CDR3 length: 16
CDR3 protein: CASSLFRLASTDTQYF
CDR3 DNA: TGTGCCAGCAGCTTATTTAGACTAGCATCCACAGATACGCAGTATTTT

clone size: .
D gene: TRBD1
V gene: TRBV5-8
J gene: TRBJ1-2
CDR3 length: 14
CDR3 protein: CASSDPGTGVLGAF
CDR3 DNA: TGTGCCAGCAGCGATCCCGGGACAGGGGTCCTCGGTGCCTTC

clone size: .
D gene: TRBD1
V gene: TRBV4-3
J gene: TRBJ2-7
CDR3 length: 13
CDR3 protein: CASSWDRYYEQYF
CDR3 DNA: TGCGCCAGCAGCTGGGACAGATATTACGAGCAGTACTTC

clone size: .
D gene: TRBD2
V gene: TRBV7-9
J gene: TRBJ2-3
CDR3 length: 17
CDR3 protein: CASSPPKSGRSEDTQYF
CDR3 DNA: TGTGCCAGCAGCCCCCCCAAGAGCGGGAGGTCCGAAGATACGCAGTATTTT

clone size: .
D gene: .
V gene: TRBV28
J gene: TRBJ2-7
CDR3 length: 11
CDR3 protein: CASTFSYEQYF
CDR3 DNA: TGTGCCAGCACCTTCTCCTACGAGCAGTACTTC

clone size: .
D gene: TRBD2
V gene: TRBV5-1
J gene: TRBJ2-7
CDR3 length: 16
CDR3 protein: CASSLGGSGEANEQYF
CDR3 DNA: TGCGCCAGCAGCTTGGGCGGGAGCGGGGAAGCTAACGAGCAGTACTTC

clone size: .
D gene: .
V gene: TRBV15
J gene: TRBJ2-1
CDR3 length: 14
CDR3 protein: CATSRSQAGNEQFF
CDR3 DNA: TGTGCCACCAGCAGAAGCCAGGCGGGGAATGAGCAGTTCTTC

clone size: once
D gene: TRBD1
V gene: TRBV10-1
J gene: TRBJ2-1
CDR3 length: 12
CDR3 protein: CASSTGGYEQFF
CDR3 DNA: TGCGCCAGCAGTACAGGGGGCTATGAGCAGTTCTTC

clone size: .
D gene: TRBD1
V gene: TRBV9
J gene: TRBJ2-6
CDR3 length: 17
CDR3 protein: CASSIGQGISGANVLTF
CDR3 DNA: TGTGCCAGCAGCATAGGACAGGGAATCTCTGGGGCCAACGTCCTGACTTTC

clone size: .
D gene: TRBD2
V gene: TRBV7-8
J gene: TRBJ2-3
CDR3 length: 19
CDR3 protein: CASSSRGLAGGQGTDTQYF
CDR3 DNA: TGTGCCAGCAGCTCCCGAGGCCTAGCGGGGGGGCAGGGCACAGATACGCAGTATTTT

clone size: .
D gene: TRBD1
V gene: TRBV28
J gene: TRBJ2-7
CDR3 length: 13
CDR3 protein: CASSPDRGYEQYF
CDR3 DNA: TGTGCCAGCAGCCCGGACAGGGGGTACGAGCAGTACTTC

clone size: .
D gene: TRBD1
V gene: TRBV11-3
J gene: TRBJ2-3
CDR3 length: 15
CDR3 protein: CASSPGQGNTDTQYF
CDR3 DNA: TGTGCCAGCAGCCCAGGACAGGGCAACACAGATACGCAGTATTTT